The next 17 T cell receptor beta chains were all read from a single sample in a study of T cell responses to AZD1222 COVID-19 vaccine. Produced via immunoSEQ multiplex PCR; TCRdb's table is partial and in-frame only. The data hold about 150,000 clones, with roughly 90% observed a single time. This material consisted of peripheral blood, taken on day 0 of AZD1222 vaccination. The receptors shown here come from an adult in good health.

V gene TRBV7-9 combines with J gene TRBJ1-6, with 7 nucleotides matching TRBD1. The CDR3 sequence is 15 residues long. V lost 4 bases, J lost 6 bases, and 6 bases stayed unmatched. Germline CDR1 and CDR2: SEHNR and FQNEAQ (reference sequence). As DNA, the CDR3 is TGTGCCAGCAGCTCCCGGGACAGAGTTAATTCACCCCTCCACTTT. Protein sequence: CASSSRDRVNSPLHF.

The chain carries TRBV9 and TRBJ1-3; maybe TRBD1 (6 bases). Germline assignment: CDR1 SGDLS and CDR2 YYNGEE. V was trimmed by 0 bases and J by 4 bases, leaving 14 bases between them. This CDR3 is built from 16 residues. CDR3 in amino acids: CASSVGQGLAGNTIYF. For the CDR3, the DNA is TGTGCCAGCAGCGTAGGGCAGGGGTTGGCGGGAAACACCATATATTTT.

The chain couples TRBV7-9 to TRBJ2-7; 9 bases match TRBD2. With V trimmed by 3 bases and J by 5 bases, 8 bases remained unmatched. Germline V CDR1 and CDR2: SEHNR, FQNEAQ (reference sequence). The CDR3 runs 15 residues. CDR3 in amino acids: CASSFSGGPPHEQYF. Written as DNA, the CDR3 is TGTGCCAGCAGCTTTAGCGGGGGCCCCCCCCACGAGCAGTACTTC. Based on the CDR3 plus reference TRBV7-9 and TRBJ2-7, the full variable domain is DTGVSQNPRHKITKRGQNVTFRCDPISEHNRLYWYRQTLGQGPEFLTYFQNEAQLEKSRLLSDRFSAERPKGSFSTLEIQRTEQGDSAMYLCASSFSGGPPHEQYFGPGTRLTVT.

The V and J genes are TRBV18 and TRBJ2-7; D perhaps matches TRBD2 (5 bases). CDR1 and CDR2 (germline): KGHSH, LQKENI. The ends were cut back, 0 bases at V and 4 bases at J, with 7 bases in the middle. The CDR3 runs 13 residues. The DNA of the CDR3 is TGTGCCAGCTCACCACCGGGAGAATACGAGCAGTACTTC. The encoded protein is CASSPPGEYEQYF. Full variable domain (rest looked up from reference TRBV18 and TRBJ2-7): NAGVMQNPRHLVRRRGQEARLRCSPMKGHSHVYWYRQLPEEGLKFMVYLQKENIIDESGMPKERFSAEFPKEGPSILRIQQVVRGDSAAYFCASSPPGEYEQYFGPGTRLTVT.

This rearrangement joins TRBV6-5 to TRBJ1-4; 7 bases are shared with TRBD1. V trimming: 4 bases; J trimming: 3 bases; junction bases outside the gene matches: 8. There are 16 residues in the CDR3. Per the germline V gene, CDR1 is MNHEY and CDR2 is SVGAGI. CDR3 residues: CASSFAGGGSNEKLFF. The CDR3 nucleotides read TGTGCCAGCAGTTTTGCAGGGGGGGGGTCTAATGAAAAACTGTTTTTT.

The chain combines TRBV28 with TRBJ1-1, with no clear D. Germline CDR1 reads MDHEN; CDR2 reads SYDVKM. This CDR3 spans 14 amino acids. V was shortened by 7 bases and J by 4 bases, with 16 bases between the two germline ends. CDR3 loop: CASNLAGGSTEAFF. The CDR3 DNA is TGTGCCAGCAATCTGGCGGGAGGGAGCACTGAAGCTTTCTTT.

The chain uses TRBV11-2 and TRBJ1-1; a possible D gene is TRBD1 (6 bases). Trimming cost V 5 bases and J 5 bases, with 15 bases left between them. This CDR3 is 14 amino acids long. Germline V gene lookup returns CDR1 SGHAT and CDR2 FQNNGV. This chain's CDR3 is CASSIGQPPTEAFF. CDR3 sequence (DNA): TGTGCCAGCAGCATCGGACAGCCCCCTACTGAAGCTTTCTTT.

The CDR3 reads CATSDSWTHNEQFF. The DNA for the CDR3 is TGTGCCACCAGTGACTCCTGGACCCACAATGAGCAGTTCTTC. The chain has TRBV24-1 and TRBJ2-1; D is unclear. The CDR3 contains 14 residues. From germline, CDR1 is KGHDR and CDR2 SFDVKD. The V end lost 4 bases, the J end lost 5 bases, and 11 bases lay between the germline ends.

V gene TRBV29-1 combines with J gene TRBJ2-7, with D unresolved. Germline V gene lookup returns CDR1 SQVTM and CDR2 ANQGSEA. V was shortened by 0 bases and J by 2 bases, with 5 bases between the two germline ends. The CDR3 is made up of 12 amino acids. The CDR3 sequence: CSVEDWAYEQYF. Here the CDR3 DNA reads TGCAGCGTTGAAGATTGGGCCTACGAGCAGTACTTC.

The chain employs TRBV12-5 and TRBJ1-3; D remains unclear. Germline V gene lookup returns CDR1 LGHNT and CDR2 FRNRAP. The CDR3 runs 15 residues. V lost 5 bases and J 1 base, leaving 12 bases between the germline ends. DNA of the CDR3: TGTGCTAGTGGTGCCCCGAGAGAGTCTGGAAACACCATATATTTT. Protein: CASGAPRESGNTIYF.

The CDR3 region is CASSAGRRGSAGELFF. Here the CDR3 DNA reads TGCGCCAGCAGCGCCGGGCGGAGGGGAAGTGCCGGGGAGCTGTTTTTT. The V call is TRBV4-3, the J call TRBJ2-2; TRBD2 is a possible D gene (6 bases). The V end was cut by 5 bases, the J end by 6 bases, with 19 bases between. The CDR3 is 16 amino acids. Germline V gene sequence: CDR1 LGHNA, CDR2 YSLEER.

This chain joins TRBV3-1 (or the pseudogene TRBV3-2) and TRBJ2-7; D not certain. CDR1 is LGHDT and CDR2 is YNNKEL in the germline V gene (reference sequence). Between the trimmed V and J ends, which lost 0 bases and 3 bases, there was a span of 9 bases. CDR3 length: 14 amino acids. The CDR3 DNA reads TGTGCCAGCAGCCAAGATCACTACGACTACGAGCAGTACTTC. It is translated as CASSQDHYDYEQYF.

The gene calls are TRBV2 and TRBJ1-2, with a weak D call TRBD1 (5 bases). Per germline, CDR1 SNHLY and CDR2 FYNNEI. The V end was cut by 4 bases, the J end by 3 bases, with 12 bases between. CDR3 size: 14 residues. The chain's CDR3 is CASSAQGEHYGYTF. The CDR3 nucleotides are TGTGCCAGCAGTGCCCAGGGAGAGCACTATGGCTACACCTTC.

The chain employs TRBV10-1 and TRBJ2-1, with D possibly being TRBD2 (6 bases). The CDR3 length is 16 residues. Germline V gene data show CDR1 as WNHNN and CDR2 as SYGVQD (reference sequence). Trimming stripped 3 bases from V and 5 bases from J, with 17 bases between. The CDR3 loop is CASSDPSGLGHNEQFF. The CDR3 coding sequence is TGCGCCAGCAGTGATCCAAGCGGGTTGGGTCACAATGAGCAGTTCTTC.

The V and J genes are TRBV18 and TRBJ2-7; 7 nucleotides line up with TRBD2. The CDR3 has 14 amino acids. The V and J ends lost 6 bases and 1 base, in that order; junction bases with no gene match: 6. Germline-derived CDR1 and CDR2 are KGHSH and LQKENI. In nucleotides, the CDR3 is TGTGCCAGCTCCTCCGGGACTACATCCTACGAGCAGTACTTC. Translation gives CASSSGTTSYEQYF. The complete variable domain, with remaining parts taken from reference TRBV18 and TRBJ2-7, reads NAGVMQNPRHLVRRRGQEARLRCSPMKGHSHVYWYRQLPEEGLKFMVYLQKENIIDESGMPKERFSAEFPKEGPSILRIQQVVRGDSAAYFCASSSGTTSYEQYFGPGTRLTVT.

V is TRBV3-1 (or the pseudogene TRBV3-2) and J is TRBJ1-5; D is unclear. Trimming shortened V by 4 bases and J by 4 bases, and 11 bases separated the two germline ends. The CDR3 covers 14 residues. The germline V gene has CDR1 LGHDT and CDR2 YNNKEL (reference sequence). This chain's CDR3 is CASSPSWQNQPQHF. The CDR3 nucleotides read TGTGCCAGCAGCCCCTCGTGGCAGAATCAGCCCCAGCATTTT.

DNA of the CDR3: TGTGCCTGGTTCACCGGGGAGCTGTTTTTT. Translation: CAWFTGELFF. The chain has TRBV30 and TRBJ2-2, with D unresolved. CDR1 GTSNPN and CDR2 SVGIG come from the germline V gene (reference sequence). Trimming cost V 5 bases and J 4 bases, with 2 bases left between them. The length of the CDR3 is 10 residues.